This TCR beta chain was profiled in a study of blood T cell repertoires in COVID-19. Across the whole study: COVID-19 samples, acute and convalescent, were from the United States, Italy and Spain. The cDNA or gDNA used as material had been derived from T cells, B-cell-depleted T cells, or PBMCs.

Germline lookup yields CDR1 MNHNY and CDR2 SVGAGI (reference sequence). Trimming left V 5 bases short and J 6 bases short, with 17 bases between. CDR3 size: 15 residues. In the original analysis: Reference gene primer amplification gave nucleated cell count estimates. Generated by immunoSEQ multiplex PCR, the TCRdb table keeps only in-frame clones and is missing some. V and J calls plus clone size are reproduced from that table; the DNA served to infer D and trimming. The sample holds over 130,000 clones, 86% seen once. The sequence came from a man in his sixties or seventies with acute or convalescent COVID-19. The sample comprised peripheral blood. This rearrangement joins TRBV6-6 to TRBJ2-1, with D maybe TRBD2 (5 bases). The CDR3 DNA is TGTGCCAGCAGTAACGAGGGAGTAGAATTCAATGAGCAGTTCTTC. It encodes CASSNEGVEFNEQFF.